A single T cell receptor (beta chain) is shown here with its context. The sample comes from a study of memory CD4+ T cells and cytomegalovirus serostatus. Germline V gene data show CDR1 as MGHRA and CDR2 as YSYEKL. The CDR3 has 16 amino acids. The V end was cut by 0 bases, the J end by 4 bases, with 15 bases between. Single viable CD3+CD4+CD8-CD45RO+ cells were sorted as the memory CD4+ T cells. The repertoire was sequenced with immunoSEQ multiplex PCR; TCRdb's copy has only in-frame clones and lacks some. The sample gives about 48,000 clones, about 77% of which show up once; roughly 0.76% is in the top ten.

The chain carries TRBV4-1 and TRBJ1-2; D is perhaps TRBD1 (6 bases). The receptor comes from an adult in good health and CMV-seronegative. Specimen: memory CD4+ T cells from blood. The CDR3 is CASSQDWGRGVYGYTF. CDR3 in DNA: TGCGCCAGCAGCCAAGATTGGGGCAGGGGAGTCTATGGCTACACCTTC.